This T cell receptor beta chain was identified during a study of tissue T cells after allogeneic stem cell transplantation. The study's findings and limits: Some tissue clones might be persisting host cells; their alloreactivity or antigen specificity was not determined.

On this clone itself: Its specificity is unknown. Any gene name here is a mouse gene name. The read gets to within 1 residue of the CDR3 end, and the germline J gene fills in the rest.

Specified time point: mouse harvest day 14 after allogeneic transplant. Mouse grafts combined 10^7 T-cell-depleted bone marrow cells with 10^6 splenic CD5+ T cells. Mice had MHC-mismatched B6 into BALB/c GVHD, sampled day 7 or 14. Assay used: immunoSEQ multiplex PCR; TCRdb lists only in-frame clones, some missing. The data hold fewer than 550 clones, with roughly 50% observed a single time. V was shortened by 0 bases and J by 4 bases, with 9 bases between the two germline ends. CDR3 size: 14 residues. Germline assignment: CDR1 KGHPV and CDR2 FQNQEV (reference sequence). The TCR originated in a female BALB/c mouse given C57BL/6 T cells with graft-versus-host disease after an allogeneic hematopoietic cell transplant. The sample comprised blood. The chain couples TRBV26 to TRBJ1-2; D is possibly TRBD1 (6 bases). CDR3 loop: CASSLSGGSSDYTF. CDR3 DNA, as far as it was read: TGTGCCAGCAGTCTGTCGGGGGGCAGCTCCGACTACACC.